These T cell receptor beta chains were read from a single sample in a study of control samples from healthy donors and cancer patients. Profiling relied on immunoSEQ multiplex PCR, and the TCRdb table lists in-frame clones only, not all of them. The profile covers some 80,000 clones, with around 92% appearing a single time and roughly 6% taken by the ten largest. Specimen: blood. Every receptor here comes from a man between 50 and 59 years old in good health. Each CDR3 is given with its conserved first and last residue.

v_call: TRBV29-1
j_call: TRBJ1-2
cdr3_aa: CSVGVGDYGYTF

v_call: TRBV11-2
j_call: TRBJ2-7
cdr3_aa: CASSLAPTEYEQYF

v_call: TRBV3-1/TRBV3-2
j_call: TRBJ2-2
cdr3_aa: CASSPGRGMAIGELFF

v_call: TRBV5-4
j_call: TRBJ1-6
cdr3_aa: CASSLQDRDNSPLHF

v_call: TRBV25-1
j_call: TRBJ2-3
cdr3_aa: CASSELSTDTQYF

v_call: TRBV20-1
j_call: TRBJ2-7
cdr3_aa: CSASDRTAEYEQYF

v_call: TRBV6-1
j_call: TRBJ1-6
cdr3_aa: CASSESRAENSPLHF

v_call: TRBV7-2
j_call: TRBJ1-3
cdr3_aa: CASSSRSQLFSGNTIYF

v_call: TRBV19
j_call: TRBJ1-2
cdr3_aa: CASSIPDLAYYGYTF

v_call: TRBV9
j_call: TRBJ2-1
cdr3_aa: CASSAGTGTSGVSSYNEQFF

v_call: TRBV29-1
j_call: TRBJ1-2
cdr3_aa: CSVGEGGGYGYTF

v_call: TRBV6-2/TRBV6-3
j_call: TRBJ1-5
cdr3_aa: CASSYIAGQKNSNQPQHF

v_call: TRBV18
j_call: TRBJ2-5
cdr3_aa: CASSPPTGERVETQYF

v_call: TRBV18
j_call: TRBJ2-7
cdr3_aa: CASSPQGAYEQYF

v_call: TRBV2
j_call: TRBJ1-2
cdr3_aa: CASRSQGRGNYGYTF

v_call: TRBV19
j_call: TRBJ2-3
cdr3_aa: CASSIAVVTDTQYF

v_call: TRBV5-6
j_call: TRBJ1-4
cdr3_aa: CASTLRWAATNEKLFF

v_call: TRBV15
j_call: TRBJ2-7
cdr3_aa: CATSRALPGQVGYEQYF

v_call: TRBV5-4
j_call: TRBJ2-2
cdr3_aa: CASSLRSGELFF

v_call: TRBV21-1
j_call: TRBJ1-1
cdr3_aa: CASSAQNTEAFF

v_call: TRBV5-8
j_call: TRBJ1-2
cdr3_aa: CASSKVLNYVDNSILPGYTF

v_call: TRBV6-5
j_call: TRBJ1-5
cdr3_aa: CATRQEGLANQPQHF

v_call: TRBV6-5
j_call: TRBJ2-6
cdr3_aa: CATQRGGANVLTF

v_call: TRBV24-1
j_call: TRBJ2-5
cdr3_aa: CATSPGTGQETQYF

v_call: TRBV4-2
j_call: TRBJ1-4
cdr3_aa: CASSQIGAGGDEKLFF

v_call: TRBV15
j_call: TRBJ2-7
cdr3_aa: CATSEGVSYEQYF

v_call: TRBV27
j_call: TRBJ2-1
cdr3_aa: CASTSGGGEQFF

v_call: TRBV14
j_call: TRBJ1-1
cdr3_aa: CASSLSLGGPTEAFF

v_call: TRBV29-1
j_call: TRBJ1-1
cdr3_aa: CSVSLNLENIEAFF

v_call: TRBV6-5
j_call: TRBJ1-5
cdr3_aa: CASSRDRVNQPQHF

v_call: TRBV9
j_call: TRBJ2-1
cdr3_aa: CASAKSVSDYNEQFF

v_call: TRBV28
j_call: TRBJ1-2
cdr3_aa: CASSPSITGKLGGYTF

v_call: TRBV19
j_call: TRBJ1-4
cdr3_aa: CASSIYTGSDNEKLFF

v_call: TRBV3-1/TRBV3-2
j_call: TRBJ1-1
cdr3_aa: CASSTTGDAEAFF

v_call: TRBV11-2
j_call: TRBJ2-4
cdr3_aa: CASSSWTDVDNIQYF

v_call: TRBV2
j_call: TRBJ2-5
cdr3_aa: CASSPRGARETQYF

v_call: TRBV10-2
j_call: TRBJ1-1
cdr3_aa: CASSEGGQGLYTEAFF

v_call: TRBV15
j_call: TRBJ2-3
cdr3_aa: CATWSGRGGDTQYF

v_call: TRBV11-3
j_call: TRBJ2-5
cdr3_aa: CASSLSENVPWETQYF

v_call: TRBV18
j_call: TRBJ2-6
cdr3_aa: CASSPQEGGLPSGANVLTF

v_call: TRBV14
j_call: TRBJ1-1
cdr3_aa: CASSQAGLTSNTEAFF

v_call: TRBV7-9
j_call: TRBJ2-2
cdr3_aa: CASSLEEGPLTGELFF

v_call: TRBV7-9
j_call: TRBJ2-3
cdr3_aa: CASSPRDTLEGDTQYF

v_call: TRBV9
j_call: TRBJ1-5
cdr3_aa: CASSRGMGDQPQHF

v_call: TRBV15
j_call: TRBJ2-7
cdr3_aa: CATSRDATSGVYEQYF

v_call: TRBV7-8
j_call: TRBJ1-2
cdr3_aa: CASSLDESSQDYGYTF

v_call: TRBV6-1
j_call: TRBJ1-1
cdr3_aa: CASSDQSGGHTEAFF

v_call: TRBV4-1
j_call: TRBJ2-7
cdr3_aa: CASSLMQQGYEQYF

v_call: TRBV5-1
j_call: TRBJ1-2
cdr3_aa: CASSSGVMGGYTF

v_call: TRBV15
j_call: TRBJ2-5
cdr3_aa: CATSRTAYQETQYF

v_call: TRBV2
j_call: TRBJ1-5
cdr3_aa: CASSEGQGANQPQHF

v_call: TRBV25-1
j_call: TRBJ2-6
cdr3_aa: CASLGWGYSGANVLTF

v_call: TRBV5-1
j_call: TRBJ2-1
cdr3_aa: CASSWTSGGVYEQFF

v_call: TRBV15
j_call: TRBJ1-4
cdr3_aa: CATSTSFEKLFF

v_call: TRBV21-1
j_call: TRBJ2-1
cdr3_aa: CASSLWTSGGVNEQFF

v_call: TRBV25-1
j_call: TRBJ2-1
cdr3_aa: CASLGGGPRGVQFF

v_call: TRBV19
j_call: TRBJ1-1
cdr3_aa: CASSLAENTEAFF